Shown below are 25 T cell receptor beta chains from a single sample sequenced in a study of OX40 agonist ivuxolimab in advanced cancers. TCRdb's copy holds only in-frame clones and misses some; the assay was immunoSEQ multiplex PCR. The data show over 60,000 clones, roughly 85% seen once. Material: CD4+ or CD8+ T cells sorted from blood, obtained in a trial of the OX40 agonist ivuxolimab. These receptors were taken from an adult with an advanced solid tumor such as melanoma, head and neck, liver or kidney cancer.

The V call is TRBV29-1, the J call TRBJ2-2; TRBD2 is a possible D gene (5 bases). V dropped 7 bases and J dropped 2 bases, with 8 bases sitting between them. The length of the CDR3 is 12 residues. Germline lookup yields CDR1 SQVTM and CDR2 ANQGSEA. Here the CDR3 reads CSADSNTGELFF. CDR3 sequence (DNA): TGCAGCGCGGACTCAAACACCGGGGAGCTGTTTTTT.

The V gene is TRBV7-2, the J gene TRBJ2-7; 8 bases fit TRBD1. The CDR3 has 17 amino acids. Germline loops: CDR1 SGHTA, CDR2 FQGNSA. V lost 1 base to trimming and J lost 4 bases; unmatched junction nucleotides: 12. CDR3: CASSLVGPGQGDYEQYF. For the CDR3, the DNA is TGTGCCAGCAGCTTAGTAGGGCCCGGACAGGGCGATTACGAGCAGTACTTC.

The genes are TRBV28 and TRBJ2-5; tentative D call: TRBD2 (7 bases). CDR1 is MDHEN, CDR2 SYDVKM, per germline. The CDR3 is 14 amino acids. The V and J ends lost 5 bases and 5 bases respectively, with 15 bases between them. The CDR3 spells CASSRQAGVETQYF. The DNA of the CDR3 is TGTGCCAGCAGTCGACAGGCGGGGGTGGAGACCCAGTACTTC.

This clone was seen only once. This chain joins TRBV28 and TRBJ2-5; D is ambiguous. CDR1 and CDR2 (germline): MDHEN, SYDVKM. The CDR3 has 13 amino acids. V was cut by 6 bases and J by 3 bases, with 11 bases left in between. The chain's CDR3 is CASSRAGKETQYF. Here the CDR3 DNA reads TGTGCCAGCAGCCGGGCAGGCAAAGAGACCCAGTACTTC. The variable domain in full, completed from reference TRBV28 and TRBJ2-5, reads DVKVTQSSRYLVKRTGEKVFLECVQDMDHENMFWYRQDPGLGLRLIYFSYDVKMKEKGDIPEGYSVSREKKERFSLILESASTNQTSMYLCASSRAGKETQYFGPGTRLLVL.

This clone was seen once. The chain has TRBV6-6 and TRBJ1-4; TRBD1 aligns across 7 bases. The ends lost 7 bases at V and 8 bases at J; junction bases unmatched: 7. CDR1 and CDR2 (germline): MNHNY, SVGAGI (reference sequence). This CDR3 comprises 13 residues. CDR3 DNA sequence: TGTGCCAGCACCGGGACAGCAGTCGAAAAACTGTTTTTT. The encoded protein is CASTGTAVEKLFF.

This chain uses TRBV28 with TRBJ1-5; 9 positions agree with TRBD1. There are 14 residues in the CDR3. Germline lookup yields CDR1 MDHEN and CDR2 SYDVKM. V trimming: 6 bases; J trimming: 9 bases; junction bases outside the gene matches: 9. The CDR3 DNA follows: TGTGCCAGCAGGTTCGGGACAGGGAGTCGGCCCCAGCATTTT. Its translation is CASRFGTGSRPQHF.

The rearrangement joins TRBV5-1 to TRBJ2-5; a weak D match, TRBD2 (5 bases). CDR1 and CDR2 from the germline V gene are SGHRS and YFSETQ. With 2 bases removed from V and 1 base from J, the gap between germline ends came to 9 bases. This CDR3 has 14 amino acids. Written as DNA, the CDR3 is TGCGCCAGCAGCTTCCGGGAAACCCAAGAGACCCAGTACTTC. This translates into CASSFRETQETQYF.

The CDR3 here is CASSPGPWNQPQHF. The CDR3 DNA reads TGTGCCAGCTCACCGGGACCGTGGAATCAGCCCCAGCATTTT. The chain combines TRBV18 with TRBJ1-5; D is perhaps TRBD1 (5 bases). V dropped 3 bases and J dropped 4 bases, with 10 bases sitting between them. CDR3 length equals 14 residues. From germline, CDR1 is KGHSH and CDR2 LQKENI.

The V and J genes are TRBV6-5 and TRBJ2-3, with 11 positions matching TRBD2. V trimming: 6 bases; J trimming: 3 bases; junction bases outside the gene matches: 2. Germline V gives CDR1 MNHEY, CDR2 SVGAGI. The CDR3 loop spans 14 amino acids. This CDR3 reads CASRLAGVTDTQYF. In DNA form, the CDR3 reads TGTGCCAGCAGACTAGCGGGGGTTACAGATACGCAGTATTTT.

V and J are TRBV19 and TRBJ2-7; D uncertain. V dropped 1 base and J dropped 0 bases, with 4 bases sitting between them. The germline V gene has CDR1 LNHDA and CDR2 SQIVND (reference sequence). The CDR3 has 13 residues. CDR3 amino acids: CASSIGHSYEQYF. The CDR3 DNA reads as TGTGCCAGTAGTATAGGACACTCCTACGAGCAGTACTTC.

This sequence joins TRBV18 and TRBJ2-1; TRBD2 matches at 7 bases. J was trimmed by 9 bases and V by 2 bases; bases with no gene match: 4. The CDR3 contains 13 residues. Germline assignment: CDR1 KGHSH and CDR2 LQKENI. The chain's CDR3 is CASSPRREGEQFF. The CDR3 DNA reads TGTGCCAGCTCACCAAGGAGGGAGGGTGAGCAGTTCTTC.

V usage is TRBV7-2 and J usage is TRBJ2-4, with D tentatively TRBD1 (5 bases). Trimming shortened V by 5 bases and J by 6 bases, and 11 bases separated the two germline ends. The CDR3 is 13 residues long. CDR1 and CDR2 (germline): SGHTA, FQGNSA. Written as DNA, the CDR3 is TGTGCCAGCAGCACCAGACAGTTAAACATTCAGTACTTC. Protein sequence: CASSTRQLNIQYF.

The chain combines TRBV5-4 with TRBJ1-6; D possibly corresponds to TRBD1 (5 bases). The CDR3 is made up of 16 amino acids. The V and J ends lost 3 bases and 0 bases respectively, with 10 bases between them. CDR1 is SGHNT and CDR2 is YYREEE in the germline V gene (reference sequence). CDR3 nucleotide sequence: TGTGCCAGCAGCTCCCGGGGGGGCTCCTATAATTCACCCCTCCACTTT. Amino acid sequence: CASSSRGGSYNSPLHF.

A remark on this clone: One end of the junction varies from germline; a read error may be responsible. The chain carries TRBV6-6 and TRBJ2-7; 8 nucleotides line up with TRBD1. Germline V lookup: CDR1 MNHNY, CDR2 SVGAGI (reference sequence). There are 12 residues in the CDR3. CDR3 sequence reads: CASRNDRGREEF. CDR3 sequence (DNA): TGTGCCAGCAGGAACGACAGGGGTAGAGAAGAATTC.

The CDR3 bases are TGTGCCAGCAGTTTCCCGGAGGGGGATACGCAGTATTTT. Translated: CASSFPEGDTQYF. The genes are TRBV28 and TRBJ2-3; D possibly corresponds to TRBD2 (6 bases). The V end lost 3 bases, the J end lost 6 bases, and 10 bases lay between the germline ends. This CDR3 region has 13 residues. Germline values: CDR1 MDHEN, CDR2 SYDVKM.

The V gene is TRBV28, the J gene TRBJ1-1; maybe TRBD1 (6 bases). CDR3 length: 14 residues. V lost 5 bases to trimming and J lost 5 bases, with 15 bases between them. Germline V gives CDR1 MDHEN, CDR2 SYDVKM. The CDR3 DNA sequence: TGTGCCAGCAGTGGGGGGGCCGGAGGGACTGAAGCTTTCTTT. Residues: CASSGGAGGTEAFF.

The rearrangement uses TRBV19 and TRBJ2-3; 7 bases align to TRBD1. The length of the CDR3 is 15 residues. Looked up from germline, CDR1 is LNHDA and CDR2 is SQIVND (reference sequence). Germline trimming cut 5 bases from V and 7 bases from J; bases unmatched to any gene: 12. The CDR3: CASSLLYRGPNTQYF. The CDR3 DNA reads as TGTGCCAGTAGTCTCTTATACAGGGGCCCAAATACGCAGTATTTT.

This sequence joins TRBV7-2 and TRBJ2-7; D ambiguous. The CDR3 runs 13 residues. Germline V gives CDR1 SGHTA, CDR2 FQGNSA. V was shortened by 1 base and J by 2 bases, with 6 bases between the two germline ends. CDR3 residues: CASSLEVTYEQYF. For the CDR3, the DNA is TGTGCCAGCAGCTTAGAGGTTACCTACGAGCAGTACTTC.

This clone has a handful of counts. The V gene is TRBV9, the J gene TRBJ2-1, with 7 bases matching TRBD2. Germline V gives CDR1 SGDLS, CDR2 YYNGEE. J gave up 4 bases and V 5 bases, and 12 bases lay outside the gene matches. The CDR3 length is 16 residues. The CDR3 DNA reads TGTGCCAGCAGTGGGGGGGAGGACGGAGGATACAATGAGCAGTTCTTC. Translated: CASSGGEDGGYNEQFF.

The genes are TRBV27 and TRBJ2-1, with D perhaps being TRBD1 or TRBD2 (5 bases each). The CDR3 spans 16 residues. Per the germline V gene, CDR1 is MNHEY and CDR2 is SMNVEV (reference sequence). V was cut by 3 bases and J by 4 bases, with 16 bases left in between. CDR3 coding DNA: TGTGCCAGCAGTTTCGTGGGGGAGTGGAAATACAATGAGCAGTTCTTC. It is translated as CASSFVGEWKYNEQFF.

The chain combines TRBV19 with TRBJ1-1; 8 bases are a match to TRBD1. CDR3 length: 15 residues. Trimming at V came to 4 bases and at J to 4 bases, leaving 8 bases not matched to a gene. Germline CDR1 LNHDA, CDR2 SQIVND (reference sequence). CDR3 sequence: CASSSDRGWGTEAFF. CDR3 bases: TGTGCCAGTAGTAGCGACAGGGGATGGGGCACTGAAGCTTTCTTT.

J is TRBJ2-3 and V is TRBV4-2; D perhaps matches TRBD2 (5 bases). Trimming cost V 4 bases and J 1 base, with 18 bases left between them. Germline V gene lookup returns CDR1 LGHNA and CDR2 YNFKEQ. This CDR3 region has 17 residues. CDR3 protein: CASSPYGGPGGTDTQYF. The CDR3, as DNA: TGTGCCAGCAGCCCCTATGGTGGACCCGGGGGCACAGATACGCAGTATTTT.

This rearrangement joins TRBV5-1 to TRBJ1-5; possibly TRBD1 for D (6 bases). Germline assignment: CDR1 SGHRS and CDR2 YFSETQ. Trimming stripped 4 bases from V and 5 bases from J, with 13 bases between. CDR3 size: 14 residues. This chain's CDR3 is CASSQQGGDQPQHF. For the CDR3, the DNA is TGCGCCAGCAGCCAACAGGGCGGAGATCAGCCCCAGCATTTT.

The CDR3 protein is CASIPATVGYGYTF. The CDR3, as DNA: TGTGCCAGCATCCCGGCCACGGTTGGCTATGGCTACACCTTC. The chain recombines TRBV2 with TRBJ1-2, with D hard to call. V lost 7 bases and J 4 bases, leaving 16 bases between the germline ends. Germline lookup yields CDR1 SNHLY and CDR2 FYNNEI. The CDR3 loop spans 14 amino acids.

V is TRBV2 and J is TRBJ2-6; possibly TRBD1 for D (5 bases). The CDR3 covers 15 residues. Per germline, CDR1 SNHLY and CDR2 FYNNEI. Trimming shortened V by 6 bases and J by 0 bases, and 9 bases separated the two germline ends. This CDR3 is CASRTGNSGANVLTF. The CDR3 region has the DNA TGTGCCAGCAGAACAGGAAACTCTGGGGCCAACGTCCTGACTTTC.